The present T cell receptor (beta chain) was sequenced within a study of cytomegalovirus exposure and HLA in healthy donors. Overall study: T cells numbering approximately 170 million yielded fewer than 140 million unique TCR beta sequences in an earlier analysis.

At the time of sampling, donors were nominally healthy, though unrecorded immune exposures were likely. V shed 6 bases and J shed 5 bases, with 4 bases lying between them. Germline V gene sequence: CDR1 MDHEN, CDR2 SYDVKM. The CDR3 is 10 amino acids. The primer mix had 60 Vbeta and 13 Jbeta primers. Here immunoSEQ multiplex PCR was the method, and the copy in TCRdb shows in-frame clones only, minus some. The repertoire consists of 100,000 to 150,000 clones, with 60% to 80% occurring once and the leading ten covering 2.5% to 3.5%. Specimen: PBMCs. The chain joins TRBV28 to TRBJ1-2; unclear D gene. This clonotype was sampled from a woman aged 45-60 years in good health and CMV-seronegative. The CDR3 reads CASRSYGYTF. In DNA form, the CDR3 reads TGTGCCAGCAGGAGTTATGGCTACACCTTC.